The T cell receptor (beta chain) described here comes from a study of control samples from healthy donors and cancer patients. Generated by immunoSEQ multiplex PCR, the TCRdb table keeps only in-frame clones and is missing some. Of thousands of clones in the sample, 75% to 95% were seen once. Trimming shortened V by 3 bases and J by 5 bases, and 10 bases separated the two germline ends. CDR3 length: 13 residues. Germline V lookup: CDR1 MNHNY, CDR2 SVGAGI (reference sequence). Sequencing input: PBMCs. The rearrangement uses TRBV6-6 and TRBJ1-2; D not resolved. The TCR comes from a man between 60 and 75 years old with colorectal cancer. This CDR3 reads CASSYTESYGYTF. CDR3 bases: TGTGCCAGCAGTTATACCGAATCTTATGGCTACACCTTC.